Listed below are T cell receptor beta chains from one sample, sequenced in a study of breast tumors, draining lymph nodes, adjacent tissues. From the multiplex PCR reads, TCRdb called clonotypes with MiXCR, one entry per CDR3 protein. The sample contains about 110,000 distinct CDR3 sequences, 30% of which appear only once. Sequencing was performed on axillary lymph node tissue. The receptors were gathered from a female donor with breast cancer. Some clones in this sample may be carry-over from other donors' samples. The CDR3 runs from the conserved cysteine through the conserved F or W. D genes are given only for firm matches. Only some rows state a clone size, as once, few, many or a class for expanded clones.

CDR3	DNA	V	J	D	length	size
CASSSQGKGNTIYF	TGTGCCAGCTCATCACAGGGGAAGGGAAACACCATATATTTT	TRBV18	TRBJ1-3	TRBD1	14	many
CAISVQGGGLNEQFF	TGTGCCATCAGTGTACAGGGAGGGGGGTTAAATGAGCAGTTCTTC	TRBV10-3	TRBJ2-1	NA	15	many
CASTLAGSYNEQFF	TGCGCCAGCACTCTAGCGGGCTCCTACAATGAGCAGTTCTTC	TRBV10-2	TRBJ2-1	TRBD2	14	many
CASRDSRINTEAFF	TGTGCCAGCAGGGACAGCCGAATTAACACTGAAGCTTTCTTT	TRBV6-1	TRBJ1-1	NA	14	few
CASSLWAGDTDTQYF	TGTGCCAGCTCACTGTGGGCAGGGGACACAGATACGCAGTATTTT	TRBV18	TRBJ2-3	NA	15	few
CASSTRNAGNTIYF	TGTGCCAGCAGCACCAGGAATGCTGGAAACACCATATATTTT	TRBV7-2	TRBJ1-3	NA	14	many
CASSLIPGPNYGYTF	TGTGCCAGCAGCTTGATCCCCGGGCCTAACTATGGCTACACCTTC	TRBV7-2	TRBJ1-2	NA	15	many
CASSGRQGRTGELFF	TGTGCCAGCAGCGGACGACAGGGGAGGACCGGGGAGCTGTTTTTT	TRBV9	TRBJ2-2	TRBD1	15	many
CASSWGQGYSNQPQHF	TGTGCCAGCAGTTGGGGACAGGGCTATAGCAATCAGCCCCAGCATTTT	TRBV12-3/TRBV12-4	TRBJ1-5	TRBD1	16	many
CSATFWGRETQYF	TGCAGTGCTACTTTTTGGGGGAGGGAGACCCAGTACTTC	TRBV20-1	TRBJ2-5	NA	13	many
CASSLVGTGTYTEAFF	TGTGCCAGCAGCTTAGTAGGAACAGGGACTTACACTGAAGCTTTCTTT	TRBV7-2	TRBJ1-1	NA	16	few
CSARLAGEETQYF	TGCAGTGCTAGGCTAGCGGGGGAAGAGACCCAGTACTTC	TRBV20-1	TRBJ2-5	TRBD2	13	many
CASSPGTRNQPQHF	TGTGCCAGCAGTCCCGGGACACGCAATCAGCCCCAGCATTTT	TRBV6-5	TRBJ1-5	NA	14	few
CASSVGGNTIYF	TGTGCCAGCAGCGTAGGAGGAAACACCATATATTTT	TRBV9	TRBJ1-3	NA	12	many
CAWSSTGGAYGYTF	TGTGCCTGGAGTAGTACAGGGGGCGCGTATGGCTACACCTTC	TRBV30	TRBJ1-2	TRBD1	14	many
CSAKTRAKNIQYF	TGCAGTGCTAAAACACGGGCCAAAAACATTCAGTACTTC	TRBV20-1	TRBJ2-4	NA	13	NA
CASRAGGSYNEQFF	TGTGCCAGCAGAGCGGGGGGGTCCTACAATGAGCAGTTCTTC	TRBV6-5	TRBJ2-1	TRBD2	14	many
CASSWGRALGEQYF	TGTGCCAGCAGCTGGGGACGGGCTCTGGGCGAGCAGTACTTC	TRBV27	TRBJ2-7	NA	14	many
CASSPTPGQFYEQYF	TGTGCCAGCAGCCCAACTCCGGGACAGTTCTACGAGCAGTACTTC	TRBV6-5	TRBJ2-7	TRBD1	15	many
CSARRGETTNEKLFF	TGCAGTGCTAGAAGGGGGGAAACAACTAATGAAAAACTGTTTTTT	TRBV20-1	TRBJ1-4	NA	15	many
CASSSGTWNEKLFF	TGTGCCAGCAGCTCCGGGACTTGGAACGAAAAACTGTTTTTT	TRBV7-9	TRBJ1-4	NA	14	many
CASSSSSSGYTF	TGTGCCAGCAGTTCAAGCAGCTCAGGCTACACCTTC	TRBV12-3/TRBV12-4	TRBJ1-2	NA	12	many